A single sample gave rise to the 4 T cell receptor beta chains below, sequenced in a study of beta chain features in type 1 diabetes. General study findings and limits: Among all four CD4+ subsets, Type 1 diabetes patients had TCRB CDR3s that were moderately but significantly shorter.

No antigen has been assigned to these receptors. Expressed TCRB transcripts were sequenced, since all the RNA that had been isolated was reverse transcribed. Measured with immunoSEQ multiplex PCR; TCRdb has only the in-frame clones, and not every one. This table has around 690,000 clones, 9.5% to 15% appearing once. The sequencing sample was made of naive CD4+ T cells from blood. These receptors came from a man in his thirties or forties with type 1 diabetes.

This clone was seen a few times. The gene calls are TRBV9 and TRBJ1-2, with D unresolved. In germline, CDR1 is SGDLS, CDR2 YYNGEE. The V end lost 0 bases, the J end lost 3 bases, and 9 bases lay between the germline ends. The CDR3 contains 14 residues. The CDR3 here is CASSVGVGYYGYTF. DNA for the CDR3: TGTGCCAGCAGCGTAGGGGTAGGATACTATGGCTACACCTTC.

This chain connects TRBV6-5 to TRBJ2-7, with 9 bases fitting TRBD1. The CDR3 is 12 residues long. Germline V gives CDR1 MNHEY, CDR2 SVGAGI. The J segment lost 2 bases and the V segment lost 10 bases, leaving 3 bases of the junction unmatched. The CDR3, as DNA: TGTGCCACGAGGGACAGGGCCTACGAGCAGTACTTC. This translates into CATRDRAYEQYF.

The chain uses TRBV27 and TRBJ2-2; TRBD1 matches 7 bases. This CDR3 is built from 16 residues. J lost 6 bases, V lost 2 bases, and 9 bases had no gene match. Germline values: CDR1 MNHEY, CDR2 SMNVEV (reference sequence). The CDR3, as DNA: TGTGCCAGCAGTTTACAGCGACAGGGTAGCCCCGGGGAGCTGTTTTTT. Translation: CASSLQRQGSPGELFF.

Written as DNA, the CDR3 is TGTGCCAGCAGTTCAGGGGATACTAACTATGGCTACACCTTC. As protein: CASSSGDTNYGYTF. This rearrangement joins TRBV6-5 to TRBJ1-2, with D perhaps matching TRBD1 (6 bases). V dropped 4 bases and J dropped 0 bases, with 9 bases sitting between them. The CDR3 is made up of 14 amino acids. From germline, CDR1 is MNHEY and CDR2 SVGAGI.